The 22 T cell receptor beta chains given below trace back to one sample, sequenced in a study of blood T cell repertoires in COVID-19. Method: immunoSEQ multiplex PCR; TCRdb's copy keeps in-frame clones and lacks some. The data hold 76,000 or so clones, with about 90% observed a single time. Sequencing used peripheral blood. Receptors were obtained from a man aged 80 or over in a cohort sampled during active COVID-19.

The V and J genes are TRBV28 and TRBJ1-3, with a tentative D call TRBD1 (6 bases). The ends were cut back, 3 bases at V and 4 bases at J, with 13 bases in the middle. The CDR3 has 15 amino acids. The germline V gene has CDR1 MDHEN and CDR2 SYDVKM. CDR3 sequence: CASSLWQGNGNTIYF. The DNA of the CDR3 is TGTGCCAGCAGTTTGTGGCAGGGGAACGGAAACACCATATATTTT.

The V and J genes are TRBV6-1 and TRBJ2-7; 7 bases agree with TRBD1. CDR1 and CDR2 from the germline V gene are MNHNS and SASEGT. The length of the CDR3 is 14 residues. The V and J ends lost 2 bases and 4 bases, in that order; junction bases with no gene match: 5. The CDR3 DNA is TGTGCCAGCAGTGAATTGAGGGACAGTTACGAGCAGTACGTC. Translating gives CASSELRDSYEQYV.

The chain uses TRBV27 and TRBJ2-3, with D possibly TRBD1 on 6 matching bases. V was pared by 5 bases and J by 1 base, with 10 bases between. The CDR3 runs 14 residues. Germline V gives CDR1 MNHEY, CDR2 SMNVEV (reference sequence). CDR3 in DNA: TGTGCCAGCAGTCCGACAGGTCGCACAGATACGCAGTATTTT. It is translated as CASSPTGRTDTQYF.

The V gene is TRBV3-1 (or the pseudogene TRBV3-2), the J gene TRBJ2-7; a possible D gene is TRBD2 (6 bases). CDR1 is LGHDT and CDR2 is YNNKEL in the germline V gene (reference sequence). V lost 0 bases and J 12 bases, leaving 15 bases between the germline ends. The CDR3 is 13 amino acids. The CDR3 bases are TGTGCCAGCAGCCAAGATCTTGAGGGAGGATTGTACTTC. It specifies CASSQDLEGGLYF.

This clone was observed at least ten times. V gene TRBV19 combines with J gene TRBJ2-7, with no clear D. V was clipped by 5 bases and J by 8 bases, with 16 bases between them. CDR3 length: 13 amino acids. Germline V gene lookup returns CDR1 LNHDA and CDR2 SQIVND (reference sequence). In DNA, the CDR3 is TGTGCCAGTAGTCTCTCGACCACGACAAAGCAGTACTTC. Protein product: CASSLSTTTKQYF.

V is TRBV7-2 and J is TRBJ1-1, with D tentatively TRBD1 (6 bases). This CDR3 is 13 amino acids long. The V gene lost 3 bases and the J gene lost 1 base, with 6 bases spanning the gap. Germline V gives CDR1 SGHTA, CDR2 FQGNSA. The chain's CDR3 is CASSLDRNTEAFF. Here the CDR3 DNA reads TGTGCCAGCAGCTTGGACAGGAACACTGAAGCTTTCTTT.

This rearrangement joins TRBV4-2 to TRBJ2-5, with 10 bases aligning to TRBD2. CDR3 length: 15 residues. J gave up 9 bases and V 0 bases, and 7 bases lay outside the gene matches. Germline V gene lookup returns CDR1 LGHNA and CDR2 YNFKEQ. This chain's CDR3 is CASSQDVAGGRAQYF. The CDR3 DNA sequence: TGTGCCAGCAGCCAAGATGTAGCGGGGGGACGGGCCCAGTACTTC.

The rearrangement uses TRBV28 and TRBJ1-6, with D possibly being TRBD1 (6 bases). The CDR3 is 16 residues long. Per the germline V gene, CDR1 is MDHEN and CDR2 is SYDVKM. Trimming took off 5 bases at V and 0 bases at J, with 11 bases between the two ends. CDR3 coding DNA: TGTGCCAGCAGTACAGACAGGAGCTCCTATAATTCACCCCTCCACTTT. Translating it yields CASSTDRSSYNSPLHF.

This chain uses TRBV5-6 with TRBJ2-1; 9 bases agree with TRBD1. V was clipped by 2 bases and J by 7 bases; unmatched bases: 7. The germline gives CDR1 SGHDT, CDR2 YYEEEE. The length of the CDR3 is 15 residues. CDR3 DNA: TGTGCCAGCAGCTTCCGGGACAGGGTCTCGAATGAGCAGTTCTTC. Translation: CASSFRDRVSNEQFF.

V is TRBV5-3 and J is TRBJ2-3, with D hard to call. TRBV5-3 is flagged as an ORF with uncertain function. CDR3 length: 16 amino acids. Trimming cost V 0 bases and J 2 bases, with 13 bases left between them. CDR3 amino acids: CARSLVPKPPTDTQYF. CDR3 nucleotides: TGTGCCAGAAGCTTGGTTCCCAAGCCCCCCACAGATACGCAGTATTTT.

The chain carries TRBV6-5 and TRBJ2-5, with D possibly TRBD2 on 6 matching bases. The CDR3 runs 13 residues. Germline V gene lookup returns CDR1 MNHEY and CDR2 SVGAGI. Trimming took 5 bases from V and 2 from J, leaving 9 bases between them. CDR3 sequence (DNA): TGTGCCAGCAGTAATCGGGGGCAAGAGACCCAGTACTTC. Translation: CASSNRGQETQYF.

V and J are TRBV12-3 or TRBV12-4 and TRBJ2-2; D is possibly TRBD1 (6 bases). The CDR3 is made up of 13 amino acids. The V end lost 6 bases, the J end lost 5 bases, and 10 bases lay between the germline ends. CDR3 DNA sequence: TGTGCCAGCAGCCAGAGGGGGACCGGGGAGCTGTTTTTT. Its translation is CASSQRGTGELFF.

The V and J genes are TRBV5-1 and TRBJ2-3; 10 nucleotides align to TRBD1. This CDR3 spans 17 amino acids. CDR1 is SGHRS, CDR2 YFSETQ, per germline. After removal of 1 base from V and 2 bases from J, the junction contained 7 bases not matched to a gene. The CDR3 region is CASSLTPGQGYTDTQYF. The CDR3 region has the DNA TGCGCCAGCAGCTTGACCCCGGGACAGGGGTACACAGATACGCAGTATTTT.

The V gene is TRBV28, the J gene TRBJ2-7; possibly TRBD1 for D (6 bases). The CDR3 contains 15 residues. In germline, CDR1 is MDHEN, CDR2 SYDVKM. Trimming took 2 bases from V and 6 from J, leaving 17 bases between them. DNA for the CDR3: TGTGCCAGCAGTTTACGGGCAGGGGTATCGTTCGAGCAGTACGTC. It specifies CASSLRAGVSFEQYV.

This clone has only one observation. The chain is built from TRBV3-1 (or the pseudogene TRBV3-2) and TRBJ2-5; maybe TRBD2 (6 bases). Trimming stripped 5 bases from V and 4 bases from J, with 11 bases between. The CDR3 extends over 13 amino acids. Germline loops: CDR1 LGHDT, CDR2 YNNKEL (reference sequence). The DNA of the CDR3 is TGTGCCAGCAGCTACGCGGAGGGAGAGACCCAGTACTTC. This codes for CASSYAEGETQYF.

J is TRBJ2-1 and V is TRBV6-5; 8 bases map to TRBD2. This CDR3 comprises 14 residues. The J segment lost 9 bases and the V segment lost 6 bases, leaving 10 bases of the junction unmatched. Germline CDR1 reads MNHEY; CDR2 reads SVGAGI. The CDR3 here is CASRASGTRSEQFF. CDR3 bases: TGTGCCAGCAGGGCGTCCGGGACTAGGAGTGAGCAGTTCTTC.

The V gene is TRBV19, the J gene TRBJ1-1; TRBD1 is a possible D gene (6 bases). Germline-derived CDR1 and CDR2 are LNHDA and SQIVND (reference sequence). The CDR3 is 16 residues long. V dropped 1 base and J dropped 1 base, with 13 bases sitting between them. The CDR3 nucleotides are TGTGCCAGTAGTATAGGGGCCAGGGGAACGAACACTGAAGCTTTCTTT. It translates to CASSIGARGTNTEAFF.

The gene calls are TRBV7-8 and TRBJ2-3; TRBD2 matches 9 bases. Germline loops: CDR1 SGHVS, CDR2 FQNEAQ. The CDR3 totals 16 residues. V was pared by 5 bases and J by 0 bases, with 6 bases of the junction left unmatched. CDR3 sequence (DNA): TGTGCCAGCAGCCAAAGGACTAGCGCCAGCACAGATACGCAGTATTTT. Translation gives CASSQRTSASTDTQYF. Using reference TRBV7-8 and TRBJ2-3 for the parts outside the CDR3, the full variable domain is GAGVSQSPRYKVAKRGQDVALRCDPISGHVSLFWYQQALGQGPEFLTYFQNEAQLDKSGLPSDRFFAERPEGSVSTLKIQRTQQEDSAVYLCASSQRTSASTDTQYFGPGTRLTVL.

The rearrangement links TRBV18 to TRBJ1-5; no clear D gene. The V gene's germline CDR1 is KGHSH and CDR2 LQKENI. This CDR3 spans 17 amino acids. Trimming left V 6 bases short and J 2 bases short, with 20 bases between. Here the CDR3 reads CASSFLHLGVGNQPQHF. The CDR3 nucleotides read TGTGCCAGCTCTTTCCTGCATCTAGGCGTAGGCAATCAGCCCCAGCATTTT. Complete variable domain (other parts from reference TRBV18 and TRBJ1-5): NAGVMQNPRHLVRRRGQEARLRCSPMKGHSHVYWYRQLPEEGLKFMVYLQKENIIDESGMPKERFSAEFPKEGPSILRIQQVVRGDSAAYFCASSFLHLGVGNQPQHFGDGTRLSIL.

In DNA, the CDR3 is TGTGCCAGCAGCTCGGGACAGGGGGAAGAGACCCAGTACTTC. It translates to CASSSGQGEETQYF. The rearrangement uses TRBV5-4 and TRBJ2-5; 11 nucleotides agree with TRBD1. The CDR3 is made up of 14 amino acids. V shed 3 bases, J shed 3 bases, and the junction held 1 base outside the gene matches. Germline CDR1 and CDR2: SGHNT and YYREEE (reference sequence).

At least ten counts were recorded for this clone. The V gene is TRBV5-5, the J gene TRBJ2-7; 12 bases align to TRBD1. V lost 0 bases and J lost 5; bases outside the gene matches: 6. CDR3 length: 16 amino acids. In germline, CDR1 is SGHKS, CDR2 YYEKEE (reference sequence). The CDR3 spells CASSLVGTGGIDEQYF. The CDR3 DNA is TGTGCCAGCAGCTTGGTCGGGACAGGGGGCATCGACGAGCAGTACTTC. The full variable domain, with the rest looked up from reference TRBV5-5 and TRBJ2-7, is DAGVTQSPTHLIKTRGQQVTLRCSPISGHKSVSWYQQVLGQGPQFIFQYYEKEERGRGNFPDRFSARQFPNYSSELNVNALLLGDSALYLCASSLVGTGGIDEQYFGPGTRLTVT.

V is TRBV10-3 and J is TRBJ1-1; 7 bases are shared with TRBD1. Germline CDR1 is ENHRY and CDR2 is SYGVKD. The CDR3 runs to 13 residues. The junction had 1 base not matched to a gene; V was cut back by 2 bases and J by 4 bases. The CDR3 bases are TGTGCCATCAGTGAGCAGGGGGGCACTGAAGCTTTCTTT. Translating it yields CAISEQGGTEAFF.